A single sample is the source of the 31 T cell receptor beta chains below, sequenced in a study of blood T cell repertoires in COVID-19. Clones were sequenced by immunoSEQ multiplex PCR, and TCRdb holds only the in-frame ones, with some missing. The table shows approximately 400,000 clones, with roughly nine tenths occurring only once. The sample consisted of PBMCs or T cells enriched from blood (not recorded which). Receptors originate from a woman aged 40 to 49 who had been exposed to COVID-19.

V gene TRBV29-1 combines with J gene TRBJ2-1; 7 bases align to TRBD1. The CDR3 is 11 residues long. V trimming: 7 bases; J trimming: 8 bases; junction bases outside the gene matches: 5. CDR1 and CDR2 from the germline V gene are SQVTM and ANQGSEA. CDR3 sequence (DNA): TGCAGCGCACGAACAGGGGATGAGCAGTTCTTC. It encodes CSARTGDEQFF.

This chain connects TRBV28 to TRBJ1-3; perhaps TRBD1 as D (5 bases). The CDR3 is 14 amino acids. The germline V and J ends were trimmed by 2 bases and 7 bases, with 12 bases remaining between them. CDR1 and CDR2 from the germline V gene are MDHEN and SYDVKM. The CDR3 DNA reads as TGTGCCAGCAGTTTACAGGGAGGCCAGAACACCATATATTTT. Encoded protein: CASSLQGGQNTIYF.

This chain connects TRBV6-5 to TRBJ2-1; unclear D gene. CDR1 MNHEY and CDR2 SVGAGI come from the germline V gene. V gave up 6 bases and J gave up 3 bases, with 9 bases separating them. The CDR3 length is 13 residues. The CDR3 DNA is TGTGCCAGCAGCCTGTCTAGCTACAATGAGCAGTTCTTC. This sequence encodes CASSLSSYNEQFF.

This chain links TRBV4-3 with TRBJ1-5; a weak D match, TRBD1 (6 bases). V was clipped by 0 bases and J by 7 bases, with 10 bases between them. The CDR3 has 14 amino acids. Per germline, CDR1 LGHNA and CDR2 YSLEER. CDR3: CASSQDIRGQPQHF. The CDR3 bases are TGCGCCAGCAGCCAAGATATAAGGGGGCAGCCCCAGCATTTT.

The V gene is TRBV12-3 or TRBV12-4, the J gene TRBJ2-2; no firm D call. V lost 2 bases and J lost 9, with 7 bases in between. The CDR3 runs 12 residues. The CDR3 DNA follows: TGTGCCAGCAGTTTATCAGTAAGGGAGCTGTTTTTT. It specifies CASSLSVRELFF.

This clone was counted a single time. This sequence joins TRBV7-8 and TRBJ1-2; D not certain. CDR1 and CDR2 (germline): SGHVS, FQNEAQ. The CDR3 covers 12 residues. V was pared by 1 base and J by 4 bases, with 4 bases between. CDR3 sequence (DNA): TGTGCCAGCAGCTTAGAACTCTATGGCTACACCTTC. As protein: CASSLELYGYTF.

The chain carries TRBV7-9 and TRBJ1-6; 8 nucleotides line up with TRBD1. The CDR3 extends over 15 amino acids. Trimming cost V 3 bases and J 7 bases; bases outside gene matches: 5. Per germline, CDR1 SEHNR and CDR2 FQNEAQ (reference sequence). The CDR3 sequence: CASSFDRGTNSPLHF. As DNA, the CDR3 is TGTGCCAGCAGCTTTGACAGGGGAACCAATTCACCCCTCCACTTT. The full variable domain, with the rest looked up from reference TRBV7-9 and TRBJ1-6, is DTGVSQNPRHKITKRGQNVTFRCDPISEHNRLYWYRQTLGQGPEFLTYFQNEAQLEKSRLLSDRFSAERPKGSFSTLEIQRTEQGDSAMYLCASSFDRGTNSPLHFGNGTRLTVT.

V and J are TRBV11-2 and TRBJ2-1, with D possibly matching TRBD1 (5 bases). The germline V gene has CDR1 SGHAT and CDR2 FQNNGV. The CDR3 covers 16 residues. V lost 5 bases and J lost 3, with 17 bases in between. CDR3: CASSKGKDRGYNEQFF. CDR3 coding DNA: TGTGCCAGCAGCAAGGGGAAGGATAGGGGCTACAATGAGCAGTTCTTC.

The chain carries TRBV5-4 and TRBJ1-6; D possibly corresponds to TRBD1 (5 bases). Germline assignment: CDR1 SGHNT and CDR2 YYREEE (reference sequence). Trimming removed 2 bases at V and 0 bases at J, with 6 bases between. This CDR3 is 15 amino acids long. CDR3 sequence reads: CASSFDSSYNSPLHF. Written as DNA, the CDR3 is TGTGCCAGCAGCTTCGACAGCTCCTATAATTCACCCCTCCACTTT.

The chain uses TRBV5-1 and TRBJ1-1; 10 bases fit TRBD1. This CDR3 has 14 amino acids. The germline gives CDR1 SGHRS, CDR2 YFSETQ. The V and J ends lost 4 bases and 6 bases, in that order; junction bases with no gene match: 6. The CDR3 nucleotides are TGCGCCAGCAGCGGCGGGACAGGGGTTTCTGAAGCTTTCTTT. Protein sequence: CASSGGTGVSEAFF.

This sequence joins TRBV5-1 and TRBJ1-3; no firm D call. CDR3 size: 16 residues. Germline V gene data show CDR1 as SGHRS and CDR2 as YFSETQ. Trimming took off 4 bases at V and 0 bases at J, with 14 bases between the two ends. The CDR3 DNA follows: TGCGCCAGCAGCCCTGGTCCAGGCGACTCTGGAAACACCATATATTTT. As protein: CASSPGPGDSGNTIYF.

The chain combines TRBV5-6 with TRBJ1-1; D not certain. The CDR3 is 13 residues long. CDR1 and CDR2 from the germline V gene are SGHDT and YYEEEE. Between the trimmed V and J ends, which lost 4 bases and 4 bases, there was a span of 11 bases. CDR3 amino acids: CASSPGLGTEAFF. The CDR3 DNA reads as TGTGCCAGCAGCCCAGGTTTGGGCACTGAAGCTTTCTTT.

The chain couples TRBV9 to TRBJ2-1; D is perhaps TRBD2 (7 bases). V dropped 3 bases and J dropped 8 bases, with 33 bases sitting between them. CDR3 length equals 20 residues. Germline-derived CDR1 and CDR2 are SGDLS and YYNGEE. The CDR3 DNA reads as TGTGCCAGCAGCGCGCCCGGAGGCGACGGTGGTCGGCGGGGGCCCCATGAGCAGTTCTTC. Translating gives CASSAPGGDGGRRGPHEQFF.

This clone was seen only once. This chain joins TRBV4-1 and TRBJ1-5; D remains unclear. The CDR3 length is 15 residues. Deletions cut 4 bases from V and 1 base from J, with 11 bases between. The germline CDR1 and CDR2 sequences are MGHRA and YSYEKL. CDR3 protein: CASSPTQESNQPQHF. The CDR3 DNA is TGCGCCAGCAGCCCGACTCAAGAGAGCAATCAGCCCCAGCATTTT.

V and J are TRBV10-3 and TRBJ2-3, with TRBD2 matching over 8 bases. V shed 0 bases, J shed 2 bases, and the junction held 7 bases outside the gene matches. The CDR3 is 17 amino acids. Germline lookup yields CDR1 ENHRY and CDR2 SYGVKD. The CDR3 coding sequence is TGTGCCATCAGTGAGTCGGGGTTGCGGGGGGACACAGATACGCAGTATTTT. It yields the protein CAISESGLRGDTDTQYF.

The rearrangement links TRBV28 to TRBJ1-5; the D gene is possibly TRBD1 (6 bases). Deletions cut 3 bases from V and 4 bases from J, with 13 bases between. Germline V gives CDR1 MDHEN, CDR2 SYDVKM. This CDR3 region has 15 residues. The CDR3 DNA sequence: TGTGCCAGCAGTTTGGGGGGGGCTAGGAATCAGCCCCAGCATTTT. Protein: CASSLGGARNQPQHF.

A word on this clone: Other DNA sequences within the sample encode an identical CDR3. The chain links TRBV7-2 to TRBJ1-1; D uncertain. Germline CDR1 SGHTA, CDR2 FQGNSA. The CDR3 spans 14 residues. V gave up 1 base and J gave up 1 base, with 7 bases separating them. DNA of the CDR3: TGTGCCAGCAGCTTAGGGGGAGGGAACACTGAAGCTTTCTTT. This encodes CASSLGGGNTEAFF. Variable domain in full (rest from reference TRBV7-2 and TRBJ1-1): GAGVSQSPSNKVTEKGKDVELRCDPISGHTALYWYRQSLGQGLEFLIYFQGNSAPDKSGLPSDRFSAERTGGSVSTLTIQRTQQEDSAVYLCASSLGGGNTEAFFGQGTRLTVV.

V usage is TRBV12-3 or TRBV12-4 and J usage is TRBJ2-7; 7 nucleotides align to TRBD1. The CDR3 is 13 residues long. J was trimmed by 3 bases and V by 5 bases; bases with no gene match: 4. The CDR3: CASSPGQVYEQYF. CDR3 nucleotide sequence: TGTGCCAGCAGTCCCGGACAGGTCTACGAGCAGTACTTC.

This clone was counted a single time. This chain joins TRBV24-1 and TRBJ2-1; 9 positions agree with TRBD2. Per the germline V gene, CDR1 is KGHDR and CDR2 is SFDVKD. With V trimmed by 3 bases and J by 7 bases, 6 bases remained unmatched. The CDR3 extends over 15 amino acids. The CDR3 is CATSDPTSGGNEQFF. The CDR3 DNA reads TGTGCCACCAGTGATCCGACCAGCGGGGGGAATGAGCAGTTCTTC.

This clone was observed a single time. V gene TRBV11-3 combines with J gene TRBJ2-3, with D possibly being TRBD2 (6 bases). The CDR3 extends over 16 amino acids. Trimming cost V 1 base and J 6 bases, with 17 bases left between them. From germline, CDR1 is SGHNT and CDR2 YENEEA. The CDR3 DNA reads TGTGCCAGCAGCTTAGGGGTGCGGGGAAGGGAGGATACGCAGTATTTT. It translates to CASSLGVRGREDTQYF.

The rearrangement joins TRBV2 to TRBJ2-5, with 9 bases identical to TRBD2. V shed 1 base, J shed 2 bases, and the junction held 5 bases outside the gene matches. The CDR3 is made up of 16 amino acids. Germline V gene data show CDR1 as SNHLY and CDR2 as FYNNEI. In nucleotides, the CDR3 is TGTGCCAGCAGTGAAGGACGGACTAGCGTACAAGAGACCCAGTACTTC. Its protein product is CASSEGRTSVQETQYF.

The chain employs TRBV7-9 and TRBJ2-3, with a tentative D call TRBD1 (6 bases). Per germline, CDR1 SEHNR and CDR2 FQNEAQ (reference sequence). The V and J ends lost 1 base and 1 base respectively, with 12 bases between them. CDR3 length: 16 amino acids. The CDR3 is CASSLGEQGRTDTQYF. The CDR3, as DNA: TGTGCCAGCAGCTTAGGAGAGCAGGGGCGCACAGATACGCAGTATTTT. Variable domain in full (rest from reference TRBV7-9 and TRBJ2-3): DTGVSQNPRHKITKRGQNVTFRCDPISEHNRLYWYRQTLGQGPEFLTYFQNEAQLEKSRLLSDRFSAERPKGSFSTLEIQRTEQGDSAMYLCASSLGEQGRTDTQYFGPGTRLTVL.

The J gene is TRBJ2-1, the V gene TRBV30; D is ambiguous. CDR3 length: 13 residues. V lost 2 bases, J lost 4 bases, and 9 bases lay in between. Looked up from germline, CDR1 is GTSNPN and CDR2 is SVGIG (reference sequence). DNA for the CDR3: TGTGCCTGGAGTTTAGGAGAGTACAATGAGCAGTTCTTC. Translating gives CAWSLGEYNEQFF.

The DNA for the CDR3 is TGTGCCAGCAGCTTTGGTAGAGTGAACACCGGGGAGCTGTTTTTT. The encoded protein is CASSFGRVNTGELFF. The chain couples TRBV5-6 to TRBJ2-2; D is ambiguous. Germline CDR1 reads SGHDT; CDR2 reads YYEEEE. V was clipped by 2 bases and J by 1 base, with 9 bases between them. This CDR3 contains 15 residues. Combining the CDR3 with reference TRBV5-6 and TRBJ2-2 gives the whole variable domain DAGVTQSPTHLIKTRGQQVTLRCSPKSGHDTVSWYQQALGQGPQFIFQYYEEEERQRGNFPDRFSGHQFPNYSSELNVNALLLGDSALYLCASSFGRVNTGELFFGEGSRLTVL.

V usage is TRBV7-8 and J usage is TRBJ2-1; 7 bases map to TRBD2. The junction had 13 bases not matched to a gene; V was cut back by 5 bases and J by 0 bases. CDR1 and CDR2 from the germline V gene are SGHVS and FQNEAQ. This CDR3 contains 18 residues. The CDR3 DNA follows: TGTGCCAGCAGCAGCCGAAGGCGGGGGAGGAGCTCCTACAATGAGCAGTTCTTC. This sequence encodes CASSSRRRGRSSYNEQFF.

The chain employs TRBV11-2 and TRBJ1-6, with D possibly matching TRBD1 (6 bases). Germline CDR1 reads SGHAT; CDR2 reads FQNNGV. This CDR3 region has 15 residues. V gave up 3 bases and J gave up 10 bases, with 16 bases separating them. The CDR3 sequence: CASSFLRGVPSPLHF. CDR3 in DNA: TGTGCCAGCAGCTTTCTCAGGGGAGTTCCCTCACCCCTCCACTTT.

The chain has TRBV19 and TRBJ2-3; D gene unclear. This CDR3 comprises 13 residues. V lost 5 bases and J lost 4, with 10 bases in between. CDR1 is LNHDA, CDR2 SQIVND, per germline (reference sequence). CDR3 nucleotides: TGTGCCAGTAGTCGCTCTACGGCAGATACGCAGTATTTT. Its translation: CASSRSTADTQYF.

The chain carries TRBV9 and TRBJ2-3, with 9 bases matching TRBD1. CDR1 and CDR2 (germline): SGDLS, YYNGEE. The CDR3 is 15 amino acids. Trimming at V came to 4 bases and at J to 6 bases, leaving 9 bases not matched to a gene. The CDR3 DNA sequence: TGTGCCAGCAGCCTGAGACAGGGGGGTGGTGATACGCAGTATTTT. It specifies CASSLRQGGGDTQYF.

The rearrangement links TRBV12-3 or TRBV12-4 to TRBJ2-7, with a possible D match to TRBD2 (5 bases). CDR3 size: 13 residues. V dropped 6 bases and J dropped 4 bases, with 13 bases sitting between them. The CDR3 DNA sequence: TGTGCCAGCAGGCCGGCGGGCAGGTACGAGCAGTACTTC. Its translation: CASRPAGRYEQYF.

The CDR3 sequence: CASNVTPAKEQFF. In nucleotides, the CDR3 is TGTGCCAGCAATGTTACTCCCGCTAAAGAGCAGTTCTTC. The rearrangement joins TRBV12-3 or TRBV12-4 to TRBJ2-1; D remains unclear. The length of the CDR3 is 13 residues. V lost 7 bases to trimming and J lost 10 bases, with 17 bases between them.

The V gene is TRBV27, the J gene TRBJ2-2; unclear D gene. V was clipped by 3 bases and J by 5 bases, with 7 bases between them. The CDR3 covers 13 residues. The germline V gene has CDR1 MNHEY and CDR2 SMNVEV (reference sequence). Written as DNA, the CDR3 is TGTGCCAGCAGTTTCGGAGTAACCGGGGAGCTGTTTTTT. This encodes CASSFGVTGELFF.